This record covers a single TCR beta chain. Germline and junction disagree at one end, which may indicate a read error. TCRbeta libraries were built with three rounds of nested PCR, modified from ARM-PCR. TCRdb reanalysed the multiplex PCR reads using MiXCR and keeps one entry per CDR3 protein. The data hold over 60,000 distinct CDR3 sequences, with 65% to 90% observed a single time. The CDR3 sequence is 14 residues long. Germline loops: CDR1 SQVTM, CDR2 ANQGSEA. The record originates from a study of tumor and adjacent non-tumor tissue in lung cancer. Study in general: Histology: about a dozen adenocarcinoma, a couple of squamous cell carcinoma, 1 small cell lung cancer. Around 4 million productive TCRbeta reads were obtained per sample on average.

This sample's RNA came from whole unsorted tissue. The rearrangement uses TRBV29-1 and TRBJ2-5, with D perhaps matching TRBD1 or TRBD2 (5 bases each). The receptor was derived from a woman aged 45-65 years with non-small cell lung cancer. Sequenced input: lung tumor tissue. CDR3 in DNA: TGCAGCGCTGTTGTTGGGGGAGATTCGGAGACTCAGTACTTC. This translates into CSAVVGGDSETQYF.